Below, 30 T cell receptor beta chains from the same sample are listed, as sequenced in a study of T-cell reconstitution after alpha-beta-depleted transplantation in children. It was with unique molecular identifiers that the TCRbeta library was prepared. TCRdb re-called the PCR reads with MiXCR, one entry per CDR3 protein. The sample shows hundreds of thousands of distinct CDR3 sequences, 11% of them seen only once. The input for sequencing was PBMCs, taken before TCRalphabeta/CD19-depleted stem cell transplant. These receptors all come from a child less than two years old with acute myeloid leukemia, due to receive a stem cell transplant.

This clonotype was picked up many times. V and J are TRBV11-1 and TRBJ2-1; D remains unclear. V dropped 5 bases and J dropped 6 bases, with 8 bases sitting between them. The CDR3 loop spans 12 amino acids. Germline values: CDR1 SGHAT, CDR2 FQDESV (reference sequence). The CDR3, as DNA: TGTGCCAGCAGCAAAGACCTCAATGAGCAGTTCTTC. Its protein is CASSKDLNEQFF.

In this sample, this clonotype turned up many times. The J gene is TRBJ2-5, the V gene TRBV6-2 or TRBV6-3, with TRBD1 matching 9 bases. Trimming took 6 bases from V and 2 from J; bases not matched to a gene: 7. This CDR3 has 15 residues. Germline assignment: CDR1 MNHEY and CDR2 SVGEGT. The CDR3 DNA follows: TGTGCCAGCAGACAACAGGGGGCCCTTCAAGAGACCCAGTACTTC. Its translation is CASRQQGALQETQYF.

The table lists this clonotype with many counts. DNA for the CDR3: TGTGCCAGCAGCTTAACAAGTGGGGGGAACTACGAGCAGTACTTC. Translation gives CASSLTSGGNYEQYF. V is TRBV7-3 and J is TRBJ2-7; tentative D call: TRBD2 (6 bases). V was trimmed by 0 bases and J by 3 bases, leaving 12 bases between them. Germline V gene lookup returns CDR1 SGHTA and CDR2 FQGTGA. The CDR3 sequence is 15 residues long.

V is TRBV24-1 and J is TRBJ2-3; TRBD1 aligns across 11 bases. V trimming: 2 bases; J trimming: 2 bases; junction bases outside the gene matches: 8. The CDR3 sequence is 18 residues long. Germline CDR1 KGHDR, CDR2 SFDVKD. The CDR3 DNA is TGTGCCACCAGTGATTCCAGGACAGGGGGCATTTTCACAGATACGCAGTATTTT. Translating gives CATSDSRTGGIFTDTQYF.

As regards this clonotype: A much larger clone differs from this one at a single base, so this may be a read error. The genes are TRBV6-5 and TRBJ2-7; unclear D gene. Per the germline V gene, CDR1 is MNHEY and CDR2 is SVGAGI. This CDR3 contains 14 residues. The CDR3 sequence: CASSYMGGSYAQYF. Written as DNA, the CDR3 is TGTGCCAGCAGTTACATGGGCGGCTCCTACGCGCAGTACTTC.

This clonotype was counted at least ten times. This chain uses TRBV29-1 with TRBJ2-1; D uncertain. V dropped 3 bases and J dropped 4 bases, with 7 bases sitting between them. Germline values: CDR1 SQVTM, CDR2 ANQGSEA. The CDR3 is 12 amino acids. Written as DNA, the CDR3 is TGCAGCGTTGACCACCCTTACAATGAGCAGTTCTTC. Translated, it gives CSVDHPYNEQFF.

In its sample, this clonotype was seen many times. This chain joins TRBV7-9 and TRBJ2-5, with D unresolved. The CDR3 is made up of 16 amino acids. The ends were cut back, 2 bases at V and 3 bases at J, with 16 bases in the middle. CDR1 and CDR2 (germline): SEHNR, FQNEAQ (reference sequence). This CDR3 is CASSLWVPDPEETQYF. The CDR3 bases are TGTGCCAGCAGCTTATGGGTCCCGGACCCCGAAGAGACCCAGTACTTC.

This clonotype was seen at least ten times. This sequence joins TRBV7-9 and TRBJ1-4, with D possibly TRBD1 on 5 matching bases. Germline loops: CDR1 SEHNR, CDR2 FQNEAQ (reference sequence). V was trimmed by 7 bases and J by 5 bases, leaving 11 bases between them. CDR3 length: 13 residues. CDR3 region: CASKGSPNEKLFF. CDR3 in DNA: TGTGCCAGCAAGGGGAGCCCAAATGAAAAACTGTTTTTT.

This clonotype occurred many times. The chain carries TRBV5-1 and TRBJ2-5; tentatively, D is TRBD2 (6 bases). There are 14 residues in the CDR3. Trimming took 5 bases from V and 5 from J, leaving 16 bases between them. Germline values: CDR1 SGHRS, CDR2 YFSETQ. Written as DNA, the CDR3 is TGCGCCAGCAGTGAGACACGGGCGGGGGAGACCCAGTACTTC. It translates to CASSETRAGETQYF.

In this sample, this clonotype turned up many times. The rearrangement links TRBV7-9 to TRBJ2-1, with D possibly TRBD1 on 6 matching bases. This CDR3 comprises 14 residues. The germline V gene has CDR1 SEHNR and CDR2 FQNEAQ (reference sequence). V was shortened by 1 base and J by 5 bases, with 9 bases between the two germline ends. CDR3 in DNA: TGTGCCAGCAGCTTAGGAAGGGGGAACAATGAGCAGTTCTTC. This encodes CASSLGRGNNEQFF.

In its sample, this clonotype was seen many times. The V and J genes are TRBV20-1 and TRBJ2-7, with 9 bases matching TRBD1. Per the germline V gene, CDR1 is DFQATT and CDR2 is SNEGSKA (reference sequence). The CDR3 contains 15 residues. V shed 7 bases, J shed 5 bases, and the junction held 15 bases outside the gene matches. The DNA for the CDR3 is TGCAGTGTACCTAGCTCAGGGACAGGGTCCCACGAGCAGTACTTC. The encoded protein is CSVPSSGTGSHEQYF.

This clonotype was counted at least ten times. The chain carries TRBV12-3 or TRBV12-4 and TRBJ1-5, with TRBD1 matching 7 bases. CDR3 length: 15 amino acids. The V gene end was trimmed by 4 bases and the J gene end by 1 base; junction bases not matched to a gene: 4. This chain's CDR3 is CASSSTGWSNQPQHF. The CDR3, as DNA: TGTGCCAGCAGTTCGACAGGGTGGAGCAATCAGCCCCAGCATTTT.

This clonotype was detected many times. This chain uses TRBV20-1 with TRBJ2-2; 8 positions match TRBD2. J lost 7 bases, V lost 1 base, and 5 bases had no gene match. The CDR3 length is 14 residues. Looked up from germline, CDR1 is DFQATT and CDR2 is SNEGSKA (reference sequence). The CDR3 spells CSARAGGPNGELFF. CDR3 in DNA: TGCAGTGCTAGAGCGGGAGGGCCTAACGGGGAGCTGTTTTTT.

This clonotype was counted at least ten times. The chain is built from TRBV6-5 and TRBJ1-1; TRBD1 might be the D (5 bases). Germline V gives CDR1 MNHEY, CDR2 SVGAGI. The CDR3 has 13 amino acids. Trimming took 6 bases from V and 3 from J, leaving 11 bases between them. This CDR3 is CASRQGEYTEAFF. The CDR3 DNA follows: TGTGCCAGCAGACAAGGGGAGTACACTGAAGCTTTCTTT.

This clonotype was counted at least ten times. The rearrangement links TRBV7-2 to TRBJ2-5, with D uncertain. V lost 3 bases and J lost 2, with 7 bases in between. This CDR3 is built from 13 residues. Germline V lookup: CDR1 SGHTA, CDR2 FQGNSA. DNA for the CDR3: TGTGCCAGCAGCTTGCTTGGGCAAGAGACCCAGTACTTC. This encodes CASSLLGQETQYF.

This clonotype was counted many times. This chain connects TRBV20-1 to TRBJ2-1, with 9 bases that match TRBD2. This CDR3 spans 15 amino acids. Trimming at V came to 4 bases and at J to 8 bases, leaving 12 bases not matched to a gene. Germline values: CDR1 DFQATT, CDR2 SNEGSKA (reference sequence). The DNA for the CDR3 is TGCAGTGCTAACCCTAGTAGCGGGAGAAAGTATGAGCAGTTCTTC. Protein product: CSANPSSGRKYEQFF.

At least ten counts were recorded for this clonotype. The V gene is TRBV7-8, the J gene TRBJ1-6; D might be TRBD1 (5 bases). This CDR3 has 15 amino acids. Germline V CDR1 and CDR2: SGHVS, FQNEAQ. With 5 bases removed from V and 14 bases from J, the gap between germline ends came to 22 bases. The CDR3 loop reads CASSPRQGPSQALHF. The CDR3 nucleotides read TGTGCCAGCAGCCCCCGCCAGGGCCCGAGTCAGGCCCTCCACTTT.

This clonotype occurred many times. V and J are TRBV6-1 and TRBJ1-1; D perhaps matches TRBD1 (6 bases). The CDR3 has 14 residues. Germline CDR1 reads MNHNS; CDR2 reads SASEGT. V lost 6 bases and J lost 5, with 16 bases in between. CDR3 region: CASSPWGRRTEAFF. The CDR3, as DNA: TGTGCCAGCAGCCCTTGGGGGCGGAGGACTGAAGCTTTCTTT.

This clonotype was recorded many times. This rearrangement joins TRBV7-8 to TRBJ2-2; TRBD2 matches 10 bases. CDR3 size: 15 residues. Trimming cost V 5 bases and J 3 bases; bases outside gene matches: 3. In germline, CDR1 is SGHVS, CDR2 FQNEAQ. The CDR3 sequence is CASSPSGRDTGELFF. CDR3 in DNA: TGTGCCAGCAGCCCTAGCGGGAGAGACACCGGGGAGCTGTTTTTT.

This clonotype was counted many times. The rearrangement uses TRBV9 and TRBJ1-5; D may be TRBD1 (5 bases). The CDR3 runs to 15 residues. CDR1 is SGDLS, CDR2 YYNGEE, per germline. The germline V and J ends were trimmed by 1 base and 7 bases, with 15 bases remaining between them. The CDR3 bases are TGTGCCAGCAGCGTATCTGAGGGGATGGGACAGCCCCAGCATTTT. This sequence encodes CASSVSEGMGQPQHF.

This clonotype has only a few counts. The chain recombines TRBV18 with TRBJ2-5; D remains unclear. The CDR3 covers 13 residues. The V end was cut by 3 bases, the J end by 3 bases, with 8 bases between. CDR1 is KGHSH, CDR2 LQKENI, per germline. The CDR3 bases are TGTGCCAGCTCACCGCAGGAAAAAGAGACCCAGTACTTC. Residues: CASSPQEKETQYF. Looking up the rest from reference TRBV18 and TRBJ2-5 gives the full variable domain: NAGVMQNPRHLVRRRGQEARLRCSPMKGHSHVYWYRQLPEEGLKFMVYLQKENIIDESGMPKERFSAEFPKEGPSILRIQQVVRGDSAAYFCASSPQEKETQYFGPGTRLLVL.

This clonotype was counted many times. The chain employs TRBV9 and TRBJ1-6; 7 bases align to TRBD1. V lost 4 bases and J lost 5; bases outside the gene matches: 6. The CDR3 length is 15 residues. The germline V gene encodes CDR1 SGDLS and CDR2 YYNGEE. The CDR3 DNA reads as TGTGCCAGCAGCCCTGACGGACAGGATAATTCACCCCTCCACTTT. The encoded protein is CASSPDGQDNSPLHF.

This clonotype occurred many times. The rearrangement uses TRBV2 and TRBJ1-1; TRBD1 is a possible D gene (6 bases). Germline lookup yields CDR1 SNHLY and CDR2 FYNNEI. The CDR3 loop spans 13 amino acids. Trimming left V 6 bases short and J 5 bases short, with 13 bases between. Here the CDR3 DNA reads TGTGCCAGCAGGACTAGACAGGAAACTGAAGCTTTCTTT. Encoded protein: CASRTRQETEAFF.

This clonotype has at least ten counts. V is TRBV20-1 and J is TRBJ2-1, with D possibly TRBD1 on 6 matching bases. This CDR3 is built from 13 residues. Germline lookup yields CDR1 DFQATT and CDR2 SNEGSKA (reference sequence). Here the CDR3 reads CRSGQRLNNEQFF. CDR3 sequence (DNA): TGCAGGTCAGGACAGCGGTTAAACAATGAGCAGTTCTTC.

The table lists this clonotype with many counts. V and J are TRBV5-1 and TRBJ2-1; D is perhaps TRBD2 (6 bases). The CDR3 extends over 15 amino acids. The ends were cut back, 1 base at V and 0 bases at J, with 8 bases in the middle. Germline V CDR1 and CDR2: SGHRS, YFSETQ. The CDR3 protein is CASSLLGGSYNEQFF. As DNA, the CDR3 is TGCGCCAGCAGCTTGTTGGGGGGCTCCTACAATGAGCAGTTCTTC.

Ten or more counts support this clonotype. V and J are TRBV5-1 and TRBJ2-2; 7 bases are shared with TRBD1. The CDR3 spans 15 residues. Looked up from germline, CDR1 is SGHRS and CDR2 is YFSETQ. V lost 3 bases to trimming and J lost 1 base; unmatched junction nucleotides: 3. The CDR3 reads CASSSGQQNTGELFF. The CDR3 nucleotides read TGCGCCAGCAGCTCGGGACAGCAGAACACCGGGGAGCTGTTTTTT.

This clonotype was seen ten or more times. The chain combines TRBV12-3 or TRBV12-4 with TRBJ1-5; no clear D. Trimming shortened V by 4 bases and J by 0 bases, and 10 bases separated the two germline ends. CDR3 length equals 15 residues. This CDR3 reads CASSSGPYSNQPQHF. The CDR3 bases are TGTGCCAGCAGTTCCGGGCCCTATAGCAATCAGCCCCAGCATTTT.

This clonotype was detected many times. V gene TRBV5-5 combines with J gene TRBJ1-4; D might be TRBD1 (5 bases). CDR1 SGHKS and CDR2 YYEKEE come from the germline V gene (reference sequence). Trimming took off 0 bases at V and 11 bases at J, with 20 bases between the two ends. This CDR3 is 16 amino acids long. Here the CDR3 reads CASSLVSILGGDKLFF. The CDR3 bases are TGTGCCAGCAGCTTGGTCTCTATCTTAGGAGGGGATAAACTGTTTTTT.

The chain couples TRBV7-2 to TRBJ2-7; the D gene could be TRBD1 or TRBD2 (5 bases each). The CDR3 loop spans 14 amino acids. Deletions cut 5 bases from V and 6 bases from J, with 17 bases between. Germline V gene lookup returns CDR1 SGHTA and CDR2 FQGNSA. This CDR3 reads CASSLGRTLSEQYF. The DNA for the CDR3 is TGTGCCAGCAGCCTGGGACGGACCCTAAGCGAGCAGTACTTC.

This clonotype was seen many times. The chain joins TRBV24-1 to TRBJ1-2; D might be TRBD1 (5 bases). CDR1 is KGHDR, CDR2 SFDVKD, per germline. Trimming left V 4 bases short and J 1 base short, with 9 bases between. The CDR3 totals 14 residues. CDR3 sequence (DNA): TGTGCCACCAGTGACAAGCAGGGTAACTATGGCTACACCTTC. Residues: CATSDKQGNYGYTF.